These 24 T cell receptor beta chains share one sample of origin, sequenced in a study of CD8+CD57+ T cells in acquired aplastic anemia. CD8+CD57+ cell expansion, shown by flow cytometry, had occurred in the patients selected for sequencing. Genomic DNA templated the TCR beta VDJ and CDR3 profiling. Each CDR3 protein is one row after TCRdb ran MiXCR on the reads. The sample has fewer than 250,000 distinct CDR3 sequences, about 44% seen once. The material sequenced was sorted CD4+, CD8+, or CD8+CD57+ T cells (not recorded which) from PBMCs. The receptors come from a human donor with aplastic anemia.

This clonotype was seen only a few times. The chain joins TRBV7-7 to TRBJ2-5, with 10 bases lining up with TRBD1. Germline V lookup: CDR1 SSHAT, CDR2 FNYEAQ (reference sequence). CDR3 length: 14 residues. V lost 5 bases, J lost 5 bases, and 5 bases stayed unmatched. CDR3 coding DNA: TGTGCCAGCAGCGACGACAGGGGGCGGGAGACCCAGTACTTC. It codes for CASSDDRGRETQYF.

The chain recombines TRBV10-3 with TRBJ2-5, with TRBD1 matching 11 bases. CDR1 is ENHRY, CDR2 SYGVKD, per germline. The trim removed 10 bases at V and 2 bases at J, leaving 6 bases unmatched. CDR3 size: 14 residues. CDR3 sequence reads: CATQGDRGQETQYF. For the CDR3, the DNA is TGTGCCACCCAAGGGGACAGGGGGCAAGAGACCCAGTACTTC.

The genes are TRBV28 and TRBJ1-1; D unresolved. Per the germline V gene, CDR1 is MDHEN and CDR2 is SYDVKM. This CDR3 has 12 amino acids. V gave up 3 bases and J gave up 8 bases, with 10 bases separating them. The CDR3 sequence: CASSLGYREAFF. The CDR3 DNA follows: TGTGCCAGCAGTTTGGGGTATAGAGAAGCTTTCTTT.

The chain carries TRBV20-1 and TRBJ2-5, with D possibly being TRBD2 (7 bases). Deletions cut 4 bases from V and 3 bases from J, with 15 bases between. Germline CDR1 and CDR2: DFQATT and SNEGSKA (reference sequence). The CDR3 sequence is 14 residues long. The CDR3 DNA follows: TGCAGTGCTAAAGGGGGGGGGCAGGAAGAGACCCAGTACTTC. Translated: CSAKGGGQEETQYF.

This clonotype showed up just a few times. The genes are TRBV4-1 and TRBJ1-1, with a possible D match to TRBD1 (6 bases). Germline CDR1 is MGHRA and CDR2 is YSYEKL. The CDR3 spans 14 residues. Trimming removed 4 bases from V and 5 bases from J, with 14 bases in between. CDR3 loop: CASSRQAVGTEAFF. CDR3 sequence (DNA): TGCGCCAGCAGCCGACAGGCGGTGGGGACTGAAGCTTTCTTT.

This clonotype was counted a few times. A much larger clone is a single base away; this may be a read error. The genes are TRBV20-1 and TRBJ1-2; 9 bases are a match to TRBD1. CDR3 length equals 18 residues. Per germline, CDR1 DFQATT and CDR2 SNEGSKA (reference sequence). The CDR3 DNA reads as TGCAGTGCTGGAGATCTCAAGGGACAGGGAGTACTTTGGCATGGCTACACCTTC. Amino acids: CSAGDLKGQGVLWHGYTF.

A remark on this clonotype: An end of the junction does not agree with germline; a read error may underlie this. The genes are TRBV2 and TRBJ2-5; D is tentatively TRBD1 or TRBD2 (5 bases each). Germline V gene lookup returns CDR1 SNHLY and CDR2 FYNNEI. This CDR3 is 9 amino acids long. The CDR3 here is CASSLGELF. The CDR3, as DNA: TGTGCCAGCAGCTTAGGGGAGTTGTTC.

The table lists this clonotype with many counts. The DNA for the CDR3 is TGTGCCAGCAGCTCCATGGAACTAGGGCCCTACGAGCAGTACTTC. Its protein is CASSSMELGPYEQYF. The J gene is TRBJ2-7, the V gene TRBV7-2; D perhaps matches TRBD2 (5 bases). The CDR3 has 15 amino acids. In germline, CDR1 is SGHTA, CDR2 FQGNSA. V was trimmed by 4 bases and J by 2 bases, leaving 15 bases between them.

About this clonotype: One junction end does not reproduce the germline sequence, and a read error may be involved. The CDR3 DNA reads TGTGCCAGCAAAGAGGGACAGGGGTATGAGCTGGTTTTT. This encodes CASKEGQGYELVF. The chain combines TRBV12-3 or TRBV12-4 with TRBJ2-2, with 10 bases lining up with TRBD1. The CDR3 totals 13 residues.

This clonotype occurred many times. This rearrangement joins TRBV15 to TRBJ2-6, with no clear D. The germline V and J ends were trimmed by 0 bases and 1 base, with 7 bases remaining between them. This CDR3 is built from 16 residues. Germline-derived CDR1 and CDR2 are LNHNV and YYDKDF (reference sequence). The chain's CDR3 is CATSRDLGSGANVLTF. In DNA form, the CDR3 reads TGTGCCACCAGCAGAGATTTAGGATCTGGGGCCAACGTCCTGACTTTC.

This clonotype came up many times. The chain is built from TRBV19 and TRBJ2-7; 12 nucleotides align to TRBD2. Unmatched junction bases numbered 5, after V lost 5 bases and J lost 3 bases. Germline CDR1 and CDR2: LNHDA and SQIVND (reference sequence). The CDR3 contains 15 residues. The chain's CDR3 is CASSVALAGGYEQYF. Written as DNA, the CDR3 is TGTGCCAGTAGTGTAGCACTAGCGGGAGGCTACGAGCAGTACTTC.

This clonotype occurred many times. The chain uses TRBV27 and TRBJ1-6; D not resolved. V lost 7 bases, J lost 7 bases, and 17 bases lay in between. CDR1 is MNHEY and CDR2 is SMNVEV in the germline V gene (reference sequence). This CDR3 has 15 residues. The CDR3 coding sequence is TGTGCCAGCACCCGGGCGGGTTTCAGGAATTCACCCCTCCACTTT. Encoded protein: CASTRAGFRNSPLHF.

This clonotype was observed many times. The chain carries TRBV20-1 and TRBJ2-7; TRBD1 or TRBD2 may be the D gene (5 bases each). Germline V CDR1 and CDR2: DFQATT, SNEGSKA (reference sequence). CDR3 length: 17 residues. Trimming cost V 1 base and J 2 bases, with 21 bases left between them. The CDR3 region is CSARGGPQTDQPYEQYF. In DNA form, the CDR3 reads TGCAGTGCTAGAGGGGGACCCCAGACAGATCAACCCTACGAGCAGTACTTC.

This clonotype came up a few times. V is TRBV7-2 and J is TRBJ1-2, with D perhaps TRBD1 (5 bases). V was trimmed by 5 bases and J by 4 bases, leaving 11 bases between them. Germline lookup yields CDR1 SGHTA and CDR2 FQGNSA. There are 13 residues in the CDR3. In nucleotides, the CDR3 is TGTGCCAGCAGCCGCGGACAAGTCTATGGCTACACCTTC. It is translated as CASSRGQVYGYTF.

Only one count was recorded for this clonotype. The rearrangement uses TRBV15 and TRBJ2-5, with D perhaps TRBD2 (6 bases). The CDR3 loop spans 17 amino acids. The germline V and J ends were trimmed by 0 bases and 2 bases, with 16 bases remaining between them. The germline V gene has CDR1 LNHNV and CDR2 YYDKDF (reference sequence). The CDR3 region is CATSRDLGSGRQETQYF. The CDR3 DNA sequence: TGTGCCACCAGCAGAGATTTAGGATCTGGGAGGCAAGAGACCCAGTACTTC.

At least ten counts were recorded for this clonotype. V usage is TRBV24-1 and J usage is TRBJ2-7; D call uncertain. The V and J ends lost 3 bases and 4 bases respectively, with 9 bases between them. This CDR3 region has 13 residues. The germline V gene encodes CDR1 KGHDR and CDR2 SFDVKD. The CDR3 region has the DNA TGTGCCACCAGTGATCCCACGTCTTACGAGCAGTACTTC. Translating gives CATSDPTSYEQYF.

The table lists this clonotype with a few counts. The chain has TRBV3-1 and TRBJ2-7, with TRBD2 matching 12 bases. Germline V gives CDR1 LGHDT, CDR2 YNNKEL (reference sequence). The CDR3 runs to 17 residues. The ends lost 0 bases at V and 7 bases at J; junction bases unmatched: 10. Written as DNA, the CDR3 is TGTGCCAGCAGCCAAGAGATTAGGACTAGCGGGAATCAAGAGCAGTACTTC. This encodes CASSQEIRTSGNQEQYF.

The chain has TRBV13 and TRBJ2-3; D unresolved. The CDR3 length is 17 residues. Trimming stripped 5 bases from V and 2 bases from J, with 20 bases between. The germline gives CDR1 PRHDT, CDR2 FYEKMQ (reference sequence). CDR3 loop: CASSRTAMGTPTDTQYF. In nucleotides, the CDR3 is TGTGCCAGCAGCCGGACGGCGATGGGTACCCCCACAGATACGCAGTATTTT.

The J gene is TRBJ2-5, the V gene TRBV24-1, with D unresolved. V was clipped by 4 bases and J by 2 bases, with 4 bases between them. This CDR3 spans 12 amino acids. Germline V gene data show CDR1 as KGHDR and CDR2 as SFDVKD. The CDR3 sequence is CATSDRQETQYF. CDR3 bases: TGTGCCACCAGTGACAGACAAGAGACCCAGTACTTC.

This chain joins TRBV7-2 and TRBJ1-1, with D unclear. V was trimmed by 8 bases and J by 0 bases, leaving 10 bases between them. Germline V gives CDR1 SGHTA, CDR2 FQGNSA. The CDR3 is 13 residues long. CDR3 region: CASFGLMNTEAFF. Written as DNA, the CDR3 is TGTGCCAGCTTTGGCCTGATGAACACTGAAGCTTTCTTT. The complete variable domain, with remaining parts taken from reference TRBV7-2 and TRBJ1-1, reads GAGVSQSPSNKVTEKGKDVELRCDPISGHTALYWYRQSLGQGLEFLIYFQGNSAPDKSGLPSDRFSAERTGGSVSTLTIQRTQQEDSAVYLCASFGLMNTEAFFGQGTRLTVV.

This clonotype appeared many times. The chain is built from TRBV19 and TRBJ2-6; TRBD1 agrees at 9 bases. V was pared by 6 bases and J by 2 bases, with 8 bases of the junction left unmatched. The CDR3 runs to 17 residues. Germline CDR1 and CDR2: LNHDA and SQIVND (reference sequence). The chain's CDR3 is CASRGGTGRAGANVLTF. DNA for the CDR3: TGTGCCAGTAGAGGGGGGACAGGGCGGGCTGGGGCCAACGTCCTGACTTTC.

This chain uses TRBV25-1 with TRBJ1-1; TRBD1 aligns across 12 bases. Germline CDR1 MGHDK, CDR2 SYGVNS. Germline trimming cut 5 bases from V and 0 bases from J; bases unmatched to any gene: 7. The CDR3 runs to 17 residues. The CDR3 DNA sequence: TGTGCCAGCAGTTTACGGGACAGGGGGCTTCTGAACACTGAAGCTTTCTTT. It encodes CASSLRDRGLLNTEAFF.

This clonotype was detected only a few times. The genes are TRBV15 and TRBJ2-7; no clear D. The CDR3 is 13 residues long. Germline loops: CDR1 LNHNV, CDR2 YYDKDF (reference sequence). The V end lost 0 bases, the J end lost 4 bases, and 7 bases lay between the germline ends. The CDR3 loop reads CATSRDQGYEQYF. The CDR3 coding sequence is TGTGCCACCAGCAGAGATCAAGGTTACGAGCAGTACTTC. The full variable domain, completed using reference TRBV15 and TRBJ2-7, is DAMVIQNPRYQVTQFGKPVTLSCSQTLNHNVMYWYQQKSSQAPKLLFHYYDKDFNNEADTPDNFQSRRPNTSFCFLDIRSPGLGDTAMYLCATSRDQGYEQYFGPGTRLTVT.

The chain uses TRBV7-9 and TRBJ2-7, with 7 bases fitting TRBD2. Trimming at V came to 2 bases and at J to 4 bases, leaving 2 bases not matched to a gene. Germline V gene data show CDR1 as SEHNR and CDR2 as FQNEAQ (reference sequence). The CDR3 is 13 residues long. CDR3 in DNA: TGTGCCAGCAGCTTACTAGCGGCATACGAGCAGTACGTC. Amino acid sequence: CASSLLAAYEQYV.